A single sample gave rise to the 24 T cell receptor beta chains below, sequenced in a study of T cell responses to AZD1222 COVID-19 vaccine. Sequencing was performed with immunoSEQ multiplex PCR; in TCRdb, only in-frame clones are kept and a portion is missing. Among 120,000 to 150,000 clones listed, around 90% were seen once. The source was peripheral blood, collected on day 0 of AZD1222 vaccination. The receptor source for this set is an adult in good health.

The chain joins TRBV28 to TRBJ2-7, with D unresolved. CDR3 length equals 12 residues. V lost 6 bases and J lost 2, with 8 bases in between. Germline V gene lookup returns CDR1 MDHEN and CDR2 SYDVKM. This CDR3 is CASSPVPYEQYF. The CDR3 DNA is TGTGCCAGCAGCCCGGTCCCCTACGAGCAGTACTTC.

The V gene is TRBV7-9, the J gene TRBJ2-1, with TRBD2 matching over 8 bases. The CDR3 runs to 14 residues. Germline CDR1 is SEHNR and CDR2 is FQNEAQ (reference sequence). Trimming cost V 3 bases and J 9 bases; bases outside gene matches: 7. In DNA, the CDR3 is TGTGCCAGCAGCTTGGCTATGACTAGCGTTGAGCAGTTCTTC. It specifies CASSLAMTSVEQFF. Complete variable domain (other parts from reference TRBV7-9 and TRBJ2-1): DTGVSQNPRHKITKRGQNVTFRCDPISEHNRLYWYRQTLGQGPEFLTYFQNEAQLEKSRLLSDRFSAERPKGSFSTLEIQRTEQGDSAMYLCASSLAMTSVEQFFGPGTRLTVL.

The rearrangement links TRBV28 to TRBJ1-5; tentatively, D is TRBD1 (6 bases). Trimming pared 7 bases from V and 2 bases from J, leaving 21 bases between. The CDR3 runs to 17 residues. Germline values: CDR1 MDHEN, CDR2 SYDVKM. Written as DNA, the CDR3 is TGTGCCAGCACCACAAGGGGGGGGGATTATGGCAATCAGCCCCAGCATTTT. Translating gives CASTTRGGDYGNQPQHF.

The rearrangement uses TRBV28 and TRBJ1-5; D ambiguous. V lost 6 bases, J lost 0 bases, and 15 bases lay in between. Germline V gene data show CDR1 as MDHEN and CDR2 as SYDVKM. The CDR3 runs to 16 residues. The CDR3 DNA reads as TGTGCCAGCAGCCCCCCGGTACAGAGTAGCAATCAGCCCCAGCATTTT. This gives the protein CASSPPVQSSNQPQHF.

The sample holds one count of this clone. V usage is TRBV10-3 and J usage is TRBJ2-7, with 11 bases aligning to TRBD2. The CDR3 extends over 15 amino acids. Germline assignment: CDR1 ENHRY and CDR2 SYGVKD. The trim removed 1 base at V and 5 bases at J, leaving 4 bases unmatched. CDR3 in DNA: TGTGCCATCAGTGAGTTCGGGACTAGCGGTAACGAGCAGTACTTC. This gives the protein CAISEFGTSGNEQYF.

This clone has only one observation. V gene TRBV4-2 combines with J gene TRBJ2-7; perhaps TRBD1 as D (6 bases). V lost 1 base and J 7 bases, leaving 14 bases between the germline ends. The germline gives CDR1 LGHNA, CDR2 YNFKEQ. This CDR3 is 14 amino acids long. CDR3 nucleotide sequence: TGTGCCAGCAGCCAAGGAGACGCTCAGGGGGAGCAGTACTTC. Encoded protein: CASSQGDAQGEQYF.

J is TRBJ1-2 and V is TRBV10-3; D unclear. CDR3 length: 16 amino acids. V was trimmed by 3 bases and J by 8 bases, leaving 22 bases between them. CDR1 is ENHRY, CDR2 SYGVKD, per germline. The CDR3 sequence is CAISETTGLEGAGYTF. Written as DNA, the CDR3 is TGTGCCATCAGTGAAACCACGGGCCTGGAAGGTGCCGGCTACACCTTC.

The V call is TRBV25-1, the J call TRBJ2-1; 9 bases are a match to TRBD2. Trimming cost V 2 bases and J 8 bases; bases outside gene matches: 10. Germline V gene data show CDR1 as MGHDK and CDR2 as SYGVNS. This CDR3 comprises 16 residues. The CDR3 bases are TGTGCCAGCAGTGAAAGGCGCGGGAGGGCCGGCGATGAGCAGTTCTTC. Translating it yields CASSERRGRAGDEQFF.

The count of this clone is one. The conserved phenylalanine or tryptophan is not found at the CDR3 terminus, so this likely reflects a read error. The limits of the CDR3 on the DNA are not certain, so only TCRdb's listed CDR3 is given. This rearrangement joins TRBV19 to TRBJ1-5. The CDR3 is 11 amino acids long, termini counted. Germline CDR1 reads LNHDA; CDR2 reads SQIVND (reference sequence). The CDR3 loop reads CASSRGGPLAY.

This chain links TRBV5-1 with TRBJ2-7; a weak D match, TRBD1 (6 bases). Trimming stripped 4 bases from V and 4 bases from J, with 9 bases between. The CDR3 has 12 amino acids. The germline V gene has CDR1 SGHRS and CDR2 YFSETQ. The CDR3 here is CASSPQGYEQYF. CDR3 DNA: TGCGCCAGCAGCCCACAGGGTTACGAGCAGTACTTC.

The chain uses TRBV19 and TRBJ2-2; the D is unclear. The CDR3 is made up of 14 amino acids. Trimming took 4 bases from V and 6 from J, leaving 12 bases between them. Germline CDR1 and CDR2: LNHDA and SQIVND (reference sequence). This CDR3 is CASSTRTGAGELFF. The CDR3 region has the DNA TGTGCCAGTAGTACCCGAACGGGCGCCGGGGAGCTGTTTTTT.

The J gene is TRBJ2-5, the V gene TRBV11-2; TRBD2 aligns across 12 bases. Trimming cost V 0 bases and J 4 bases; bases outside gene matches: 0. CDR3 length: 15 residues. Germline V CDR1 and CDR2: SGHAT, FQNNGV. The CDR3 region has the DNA TGTGCCAGCAGCTTAGAACTAGCGGGAGGAGAGACCCAGTACTTC. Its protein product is CASSLELAGGETQYF. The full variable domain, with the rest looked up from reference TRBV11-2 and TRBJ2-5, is EAGVAQSPRYKIIEKRQSVAFWCNPISGHATLYWYQQILGQGPKLLIQFQNNGVVDDSQLPKDRFSAERLKGVDSTLKIQPAKLEDSAVYLCASSLELAGGETQYFGPGTRLLVL.

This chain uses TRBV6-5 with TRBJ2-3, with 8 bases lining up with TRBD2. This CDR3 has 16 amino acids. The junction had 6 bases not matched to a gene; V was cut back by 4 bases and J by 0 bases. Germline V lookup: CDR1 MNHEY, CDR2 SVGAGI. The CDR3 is CASSSRGGLSTDTQYF. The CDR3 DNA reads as TGTGCCAGCAGTTCCCGGGGGGGGTTAAGCACAGATACGCAGTATTTT.

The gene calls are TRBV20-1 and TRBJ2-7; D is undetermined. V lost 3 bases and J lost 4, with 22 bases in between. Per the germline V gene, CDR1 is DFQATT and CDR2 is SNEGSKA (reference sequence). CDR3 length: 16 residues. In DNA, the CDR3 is TGCAGTGCTAGTAGTCGGTTAGGGTTTTTCCCTTACGAGCAGTACTTC. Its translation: CSASSRLGFFPYEQYF.

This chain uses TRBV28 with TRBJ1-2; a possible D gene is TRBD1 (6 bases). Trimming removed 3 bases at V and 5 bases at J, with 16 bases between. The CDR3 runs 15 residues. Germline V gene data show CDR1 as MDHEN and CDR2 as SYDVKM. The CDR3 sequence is CASSFGGGRIYGYTF. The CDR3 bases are TGTGCCAGCAGTTTTGGGGGCGGTAGGATTTATGGCTACACCTTC.

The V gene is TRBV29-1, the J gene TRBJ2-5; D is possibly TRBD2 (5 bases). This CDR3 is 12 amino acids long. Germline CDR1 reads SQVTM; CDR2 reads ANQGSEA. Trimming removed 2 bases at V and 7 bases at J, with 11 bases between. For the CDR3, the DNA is TGCAGCGTTGAAATACTGGACTGGACCCAGTACTTC. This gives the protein CSVEILDWTQYF. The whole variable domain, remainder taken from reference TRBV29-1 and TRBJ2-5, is SAVISQKPSRDICQRGTSLTIQCQVDSQVTMMFWYRQQPGQSLTLIATANQGSEATYESGFVIDKFPISRPNLTFSTLTVSNMSPEDSSIYLCSVEILDWTQYFGPGTRLLVL.

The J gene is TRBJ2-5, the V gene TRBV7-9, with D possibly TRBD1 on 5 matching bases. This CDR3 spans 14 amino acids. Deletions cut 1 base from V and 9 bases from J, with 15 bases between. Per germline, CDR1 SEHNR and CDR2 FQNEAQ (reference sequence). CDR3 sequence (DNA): TGTGCCAGCAGCTTAGGGCAAGGGGTAAGGGCCCAGTACTTC. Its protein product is CASSLGQGVRAQYF.

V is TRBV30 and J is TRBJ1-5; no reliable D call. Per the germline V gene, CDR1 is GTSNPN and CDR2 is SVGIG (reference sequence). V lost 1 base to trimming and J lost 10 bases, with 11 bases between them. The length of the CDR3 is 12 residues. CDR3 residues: CAWSGISGPQHF. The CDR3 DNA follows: TGTGCCTGGAGTGGCATCTCCGGACCCCAGCATTTT.

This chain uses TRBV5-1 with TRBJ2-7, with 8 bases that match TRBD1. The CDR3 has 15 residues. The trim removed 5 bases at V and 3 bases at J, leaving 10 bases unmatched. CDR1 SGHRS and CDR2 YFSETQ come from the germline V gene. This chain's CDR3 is CASRYETGVIYEQYF. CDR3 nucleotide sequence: TGCGCCAGCAGGTATGAGACAGGGGTTATCTACGAGCAGTACTTC.

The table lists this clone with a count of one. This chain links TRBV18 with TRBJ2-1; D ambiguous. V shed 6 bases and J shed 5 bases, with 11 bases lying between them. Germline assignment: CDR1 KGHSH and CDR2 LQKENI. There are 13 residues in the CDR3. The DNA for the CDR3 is TGTGCCAGCTCGCCGATGGTGGACAATGAGCAGTTCTTC. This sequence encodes CASSPMVDNEQFF. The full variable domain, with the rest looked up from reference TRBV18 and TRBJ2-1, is NAGVMQNPRHLVRRRGQEARLRCSPMKGHSHVYWYRQLPEEGLKFMVYLQKENIIDESGMPKERFSAEFPKEGPSILRIQQVVRGDSAAYFCASSPMVDNEQFFGPGTRLTVL.

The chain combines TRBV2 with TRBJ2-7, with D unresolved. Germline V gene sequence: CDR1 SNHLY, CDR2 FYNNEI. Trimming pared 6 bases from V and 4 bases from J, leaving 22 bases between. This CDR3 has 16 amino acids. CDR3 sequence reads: CASSQRVISNSYEQYF. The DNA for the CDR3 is TGTGCCAGCAGCCAAAGGGTTATTTCGAACTCTTACGAGCAGTACTTC.

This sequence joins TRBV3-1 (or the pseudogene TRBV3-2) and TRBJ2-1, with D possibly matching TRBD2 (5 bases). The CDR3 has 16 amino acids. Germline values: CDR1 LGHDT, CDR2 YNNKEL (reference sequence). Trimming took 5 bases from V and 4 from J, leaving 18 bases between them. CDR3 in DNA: TGTGCCAGCAGCTCTGTAGCGAGTGGCGCTTACAATGAGCAGTTCTTC. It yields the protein CASSSVASGAYNEQFF.

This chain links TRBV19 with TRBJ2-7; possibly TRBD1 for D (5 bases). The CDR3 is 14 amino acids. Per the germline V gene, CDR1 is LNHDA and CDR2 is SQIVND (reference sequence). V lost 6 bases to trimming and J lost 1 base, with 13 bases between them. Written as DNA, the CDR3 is TGTGCCAGTAGACGCCGTCAGGGATCCTACGAGCAGTACTTC. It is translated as CASRRRQGSYEQYF.

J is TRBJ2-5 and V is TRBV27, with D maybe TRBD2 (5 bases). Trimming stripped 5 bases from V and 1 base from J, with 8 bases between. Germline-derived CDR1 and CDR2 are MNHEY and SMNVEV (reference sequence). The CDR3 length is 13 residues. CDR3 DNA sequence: TGTGCCAGCAGTGCGGGCCTCCAAGAGACCCAGTACTTC. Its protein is CASSAGLQETQYF.